These 30 T cell receptor beta chains originate from one sample sequenced in a study of blood T cell repertoires in COVID-19. Profiled with immunoSEQ multiplex PCR; TCRdb holds only in-frame clones, not every one. The table has around 60,000 clones, over 75% seen once. Sequences were obtained from peripheral blood. All receptors derive from a man aged 55 to 70 with acute or convalescent COVID-19.

CDR3 in amino acids: CASSSTYRGHTEAFF. CDR3 DNA sequence: TGTGCCAGCAGTTCCACATACAGGGGCCACACTGAAGCTTTCTTT. The chain recombines TRBV6-2 or TRBV6-3 with TRBJ1-1; 7 positions agree with TRBD1. This CDR3 spans 15 amino acids. The V and J ends lost 4 bases and 3 bases, in that order; junction bases with no gene match: 8. Per germline, CDR1 MNHEY and CDR2 SVGEGT.

The V gene is TRBV3-1 (or the pseudogene TRBV3-2), the J gene TRBJ2-5; 13 bases align to TRBD2. After removal of 5 bases from V and 3 bases from J, the junction contained 9 bases not matched to a gene. Looked up from germline, CDR1 is LGHDT and CDR2 is YNNKEL (reference sequence). The CDR3 contains 17 residues. This CDR3 reads CASSNLTSGGYKETQYF. The CDR3 DNA sequence: TGTGCCAGCAGCAACCTGACTAGCGGGGGGTATAAAGAGACCCAGTACTTC.

J is TRBJ1-6 and V is TRBV4-2; 8 positions agree with TRBD1. CDR3 length: 16 amino acids. The junction had 5 bases not matched to a gene; V was cut back by 1 base and J by 6 bases. Germline lookup yields CDR1 LGHNA and CDR2 YNFKEQ. The DNA of the CDR3 is TGTGCCAGCAGCCAAGCCGGGACAGGCACTAATTCACCCCTCCACTTT. Protein sequence: CASSQAGTGTNSPLHF.

The chain uses TRBV6-5 and TRBJ1-2, with D perhaps matching TRBD1 (5 bases). Trimming pared 10 bases from V and 8 bases from J, leaving 20 bases between. This CDR3 spans 13 amino acids. Germline V gene lookup returns CDR1 MNHEY and CDR2 SVGAGI. The CDR3: CATQLYGGGGYTF. The CDR3 nucleotides are TGTGCCACCCAGTTATATGGGGGGGGAGGCTACACCTTC.

This clone was counted a few times. The chain has TRBV5-1 and TRBJ1-6, with a weak D call TRBD1 (6 bases). The CDR3 length is 15 residues. The germline gives CDR1 SGHRS, CDR2 YFSETQ. Trimming cost V 6 bases and J 6 bases, with 16 bases left between them. In nucleotides, the CDR3 is TGCGCCAGCACCCCCGCGGGGGCGGGTAATTCACCCCTCCACTTT. Translating gives CASTPAGAGNSPLHF.

The chain recombines TRBV14 with TRBJ1-2; D remains unclear. V was shortened by 3 bases and J by 5 bases, with 10 bases between the two germline ends. CDR1 is SGHDN and CDR2 is FVKESK in the germline V gene. The CDR3 length is 13 residues. The chain's CDR3 is CASSQRGLYGYTF. CDR3 DNA: TGTGCCAGCAGCCAGAGAGGTTTATATGGCTACACCTTC.

The V and J genes are TRBV11-3 and TRBJ1-2; tentative D call: TRBD1 (5 bases). Looked up from germline, CDR1 is SGHNT and CDR2 is YENEEA. The V and J ends lost 0 bases and 7 bases respectively, with 9 bases between them. The CDR3 is 13 amino acids. The CDR3 DNA is TGTGCCAGCAGCTTAGATGAAGGGGTTGGCTACACCTTC. Translating it yields CASSLDEGVGYTF.

The genes are TRBV10-3 and TRBJ2-7; TRBD2 might be the D (5 bases). CDR1 is ENHRY, CDR2 SYGVKD, per germline. The V and J ends lost 3 bases and 0 bases respectively, with 9 bases between them. The CDR3 has 14 residues. In DNA form, the CDR3 reads TGTGCCATCAGTGAAACGACTACCTCCTACGAGCAGTACTTC. Its protein is CAISETTTSYEQYF.

This chain connects TRBV3-1 (or the pseudogene TRBV3-2) to TRBJ2-2, with 7 nucleotides matching TRBD1. Germline V lookup: CDR1 LGHDT, CDR2 YNNKEL (reference sequence). The CDR3 is 14 residues long. Trimming cost V 9 bases and J 0 bases; bases outside gene matches: 4. The CDR3 loop reads CASRQGTNTGELFF. CDR3 nucleotide sequence: TGTGCCAGTAGACAGGGTACGAACACCGGGGAGCTGTTTTTT.

The rearrangement links TRBV28 to TRBJ2-7; D unresolved. CDR1 is MDHEN, CDR2 SYDVKM, per germline. The CDR3 extends over 13 amino acids. V shed 6 bases and J shed 2 bases, with 11 bases lying between them. Here the CDR3 DNA reads TGTGCCAGCAGCCGAACCCCAGCCTACGAGCAGTACTTC. It yields the protein CASSRTPAYEQYF.

The V gene is TRBV11-2, the J gene TRBJ1-6; D remains unclear. CDR3 size: 14 residues. The germline V and J ends were trimmed by 1 base and 4 bases, with 5 bases remaining between them. The V gene's germline CDR1 is SGHAT and CDR2 FQNNGV. The CDR3 nucleotides are TGTGCCAGCAGCTTAGCTCCTTATAATTCACCCCTCCACTTT. It translates to CASSLAPYNSPLHF.

J is TRBJ2-7 and V is TRBV15, with D possibly being TRBD1 (6 bases). Trimming cost V 3 bases and J 3 bases, with 12 bases left between them. The length of the CDR3 is 14 residues. CDR1 LNHNV and CDR2 YYDKDF come from the germline V gene (reference sequence). This CDR3 is CATSRTGANYEQYF. The DNA of the CDR3 is TGTGCCACCAGCAGGACAGGCGCCAACTACGAGCAGTACTTC.

This clone has a single count. The V gene is TRBV2, the J gene TRBJ1-4; TRBD1 matches 8 bases. V shed 5 bases, J shed 6 bases, and the junction held 5 bases outside the gene matches. This CDR3 region has 14 residues. Germline V CDR1 and CDR2: SNHLY, FYNNEI. The CDR3 DNA reads TGTGCCAGCAGTTTGACAGGGGTACATGAAAAACTGTTTTTT. Translating it yields CASSLTGVHEKLFF.

This clone has more than one count but fewer than ten. J is TRBJ2-7 and V is TRBV27, with 11 bases identical to TRBD1. Trimming at V came to 7 bases and at J to 5 bases, leaving 4 bases not matched to a gene. The CDR3 is 13 amino acids. CDR1 and CDR2 from the germline V gene are MNHEY and SMNVEV (reference sequence). The CDR3 DNA is TGTGCCAGCAAGAGGACAGGGGGCAACGAGCAGTACTTC. Protein: CASKRTGGNEQYF.

The gene calls are TRBV7-6 and TRBJ1-4, with TRBD1 identical over 8 bases. V lost 5 bases, J lost 8 bases, and 10 bases stayed unmatched. The CDR3 sequence is 15 residues long. CDR1 SGHVS and CDR2 FNYEAQ come from the germline V gene. CDR3 bases: TGTGCCAGCAGCCCGAGGGACAGGTTCGGGGAAAAACTGTTTTTT. Amino acid sequence: CASSPRDRFGEKLFF.

The chain employs TRBV18 and TRBJ2-3, with D unclear. Trimming stripped 1 base from V and 6 bases from J, with 11 bases between. Germline lookup yields CDR1 KGHSH and CDR2 LQKENI. There are 14 residues in the CDR3. CDR3 bases: TGTGCCAGCTCACCACGGGCGTTACCGGATACGCAGTATTTT. Translation: CASSPRALPDTQYF.

V and J are TRBV3-1 (or the pseudogene TRBV3-2) and TRBJ1-5; D gene ambiguous. V was cut by 1 base and J by 7 bases, with 14 bases left in between. The germline CDR1 and CDR2 sequences are LGHDT and YNNKEL (reference sequence). CDR3 length equals 15 residues. The CDR3 protein is CASSQAGSMGQPQHF. The CDR3 DNA follows: TGTGCCAGCAGCCAAGCTGGGAGTATGGGGCAGCCCCAGCATTTT.

V gene TRBV6-2 or TRBV6-3 combines with J gene TRBJ1-4, with D maybe TRBD1 (6 bases). Germline CDR1 MNHEY, CDR2 SVGEGT. V lost 4 bases to trimming and J lost 0 bases, with 9 bases between them. The CDR3 sequence is 15 residues long. The CDR3 loop is CASSWRQATNEKLFF. Written as DNA, the CDR3 is TGTGCCAGCAGTTGGCGACAGGCAACTAATGAAAAACTGTTTTTT.

The rearrangement links TRBV5-4 to TRBJ2-1, with TRBD1 matching 7 bases. The ends lost 2 bases at V and 2 bases at J; junction bases unmatched: 7. The CDR3 is 16 amino acids. Germline CDR1 and CDR2: SGHNT and YYREEE (reference sequence). Written as DNA, the CDR3 is TGTGCCAGCAGCTTCCTAGGGACAGACCCCTACAATGAGCAGTTCTTC. This translates into CASSFLGTDPYNEQFF.

The chain couples TRBV7-5 to TRBJ2-1; no check of the table's D call, TRBD1, against the DNA was made. TRBV7-5 is a listed pseudogene. This CDR3 is built from 13 residues. Here the CDR3 reads CARSLAWHNEQFF. DNA for the CDR3: TGTGCCAGAAGCTTAGCGTGGCACAATGAGCAGTTCTTC.

The V and J genes are TRBV5-1 and TRBJ2-6; 7 positions match TRBD2. V gave up 4 bases and J gave up 0 bases; unmatched junction bases: 13. The CDR3 runs 19 residues. Germline assignment: CDR1 SGHRS and CDR2 YFSETQ. CDR3 coding DNA: TGCGCCAGCAGCACCCAGTTAGGGACTAAATACTCTGGGGCCAACGTCCTGACTTTC. Translating it yields CASSTQLGTKYSGANVLTF.

This chain uses TRBV2 with TRBJ2-1; 9 bases match TRBD2. V lost 7 bases to trimming and J lost 6 bases; unmatched junction nucleotides: 7. Germline CDR1 and CDR2: SNHLY and FYNNEI. This CDR3 is 14 amino acids long. In nucleotides, the CDR3 is TGTGCCAGCAACGGCGGGGGGGCGCGCAATGAGCAGTTCTTC. Its protein product is CASNGGGARNEQFF.

The chain employs TRBV28 and TRBJ2-5, with no clear D. Germline values: CDR1 MDHEN, CDR2 SYDVKM. V lost 5 bases to trimming and J lost 5 bases, with 6 bases between them. The CDR3 consists of 11 residues. The CDR3 nucleotides are TGTGCCAGCAGTCCTAGGGAGACCCAGTACTTC. This gives the protein CASSPRETQYF.

This clone was seen a few times. This chain connects TRBV5-1 to TRBJ1-2; a possible D gene is TRBD1 (6 bases). Germline lookup yields CDR1 SGHRS and CDR2 YFSETQ. V lost 2 bases and J 5 bases, leaving 13 bases between the germline ends. This CDR3 has 14 amino acids. CDR3 amino acids: CASSFSQGLYGYTF. DNA of the CDR3: TGCGCCAGCAGCTTTAGTCAGGGGCTATATGGCTACACCTTC.

The chain couples TRBV5-5 to TRBJ1-3, with D tentatively TRBD1 (5 bases). CDR1 SGHKS and CDR2 YYEKEE come from the germline V gene (reference sequence). The V gene lost 0 bases and the J gene lost 4 bases, with 14 bases spanning the gap. This CDR3 region has 16 residues. The CDR3 is CASSLVPGERGNTIYF. The CDR3 bases are TGTGCCAGCAGCTTGGTCCCGGGGGAAAGAGGAAACACCATATATTTT.

This clone was recorded once. The chain uses TRBV10-2 and TRBJ1-2, with D possibly matching TRBD1 (5 bases). V gave up 7 bases and J gave up 7 bases, with 13 bases separating them. The CDR3 extends over 12 amino acids. Germline V gives CDR1 WSHSY, CDR2 SAAADI. This CDR3 reads CASITREGGYTF. The CDR3 coding sequence is TGCGCCAGCATCACCAGGGAAGGTGGCTACACCTTC.

This clone was detected once. The V call is TRBV5-6, the J call TRBJ2-5, with 14 bases that match TRBD2. Per germline, CDR1 SGHDT and CDR2 YYEEEE. The CDR3 runs 16 residues. Trimming removed 2 bases from V and 5 bases from J; junction bases left unmatched: 5. CDR3 sequence reads: CASSFGRLAGGETQYF. CDR3 nucleotides: TGTGCCAGCAGCTTCGGTCGACTAGCGGGGGGGGAGACCCAGTACTTC.

The chain recombines TRBV7-2 with TRBJ2-7; TRBD2 aligns across 8 bases. The CDR3 totals 15 residues. V was pared by 4 bases and J by 1 base, with 6 bases of the junction left unmatched. CDR1 and CDR2 from the germline V gene are SGHTA and FQGNSA. The CDR3 sequence: CASSYRSGGSYEQYF. In DNA form, the CDR3 reads TGTGCCAGCAGCTATCGATCGGGAGGGTCCTACGAGCAGTACTTC.

The chain links TRBV5-1 to TRBJ2-7; TRBD1 is a possible D gene (5 bases). The CDR3 runs to 14 residues. Germline CDR1 SGHRS, CDR2 YFSETQ. The V and J ends lost 0 bases and 2 bases respectively, with 9 bases between them. The CDR3 spells CASSLDGAPYEQYF. The DNA of the CDR3 is TGCGCCAGCAGCTTGGATGGGGCCCCCTACGAGCAGTACTTC. Based on the CDR3 plus reference TRBV5-1 and TRBJ2-7, the full variable domain is KAGVTQTPRYLIKTRGQQVTLSCSPISGHRSVSWYQQTPGQGLQFLFEYFSETQRNKGNFPGRFSGRQFSNSRSEMNVSTLELGDSALYLCASSLDGAPYEQYFGPGTRLTVT.

Here the CDR3 reads CASSAGVDSGNTIYF. CDR3 DNA: TGTGCCAGCAGCGCCGGGGTTGACTCTGGAAACACCATATATTTT. The rearrangement uses TRBV9 and TRBJ1-3; D not resolved. The CDR3 runs 15 residues. Germline V gene data show CDR1 as SGDLS and CDR2 as YYNGEE. Deletions cut 3 bases from V and 0 bases from J, with 10 bases between.